Described below is a single T cell receptor beta chain sequence and its context. The antigen remains unidentified. Profiled with immunoSEQ multiplex PCR; TCRdb holds only in-frame clones, not every one. The sample lists approximately 26,000 clones; over 70% were seen once. These data belong to a study of T cells in localized non-small cell lung cancer. Findings and caveats of the study: Sequencing was limited to one tumor region, leaving the possibility of heterogeneity open. Highest T cell clonality was seen in uninvolved adjacent lung, surpassing that measured in tumor.

In germline, CDR1 is SQVTM, CDR2 ANQGSEA. This CDR3 spans 14 amino acids. Between the trimmed V and J ends, which lost 3 bases and 5 bases, there was a span of 16 bases. This sample comprised peripheral blood, obtained before any cancer treatment. V and J are TRBV29-1 and TRBJ1-1; tentative D call: TRBD1 (6 bases). The sequence derives from a man between 40 and 70 years old with stage III squamous cell lung carcinoma. The CDR3 protein is CSVDSRGSRTEAFF. Here the CDR3 DNA reads TGCAGCGTTGATAGCAGGGGCTCAAGGACTGAAGCTTTCTTT.